The 20 T cell receptor beta chains listed next were all sequenced from one sample in a study of shared clonotypes between healthy human individuals. TCRdb's copy holds only in-frame clones and misses some; the assay was immunoSEQ multiplex PCR. The sample has just over 2,000,000 clones; roughly 96% are singletons. Material for sequencing was naive CD4+ T cells sorted from blood. Subset defined: CD45RA+ positively selected. The receptors derive from a man between 18 and 35 years old in good health.

The chain carries TRBV6-6 and TRBJ1-1; possible D gene TRBD1, 5 bases. This CDR3 region has 14 residues. V lost 6 bases, J lost 0 bases, and 11 bases lay in between. The germline gives CDR1 MNHNY, CDR2 SVGAGI (reference sequence). This chain's CDR3 is CASRRGALNTEAFF. For the CDR3, the DNA is TGTGCCAGCAGAAGAGGGGCATTGAACACTGAAGCTTTCTTT.

V gene TRBV28 combines with J gene TRBJ1-1, with TRBD1 identical over 10 bases. Per the germline V gene, CDR1 is MDHEN and CDR2 is SYDVKM. The CDR3 extends over 14 amino acids. V trimming: 11 bases; J trimming: 0 bases; junction bases outside the gene matches: 6. The CDR3 loop reads CAGRTGGMNTEAFF. CDR3 bases: TGTGCCGGGAGGACAGGGGGTATGAACACTGAAGCTTTCTTT.

The chain carries TRBV9 and TRBJ2-2, with 10 positions matching TRBD1. Germline CDR1 and CDR2: SGDLS and YYNGEE. There are 18 residues in the CDR3. V lost 4 bases, J lost 1 base, and 10 bases stayed unmatched. The CDR3 region is CASSPRDRGVKNTGELFF. CDR3 in DNA: TGTGCCAGCAGCCCCCGGGACAGGGGCGTAAAGAACACCGGGGAGCTGTTTTTT.

The genes are TRBV10-3 and TRBJ1-4; weak D call: TRBD1 (5 bases). This CDR3 is built from 15 residues. The V and J ends lost 0 bases and 4 bases respectively, with 9 bases between them. The germline V gene encodes CDR1 ENHRY and CDR2 SYGVKD. The CDR3 DNA sequence: TGTGCCATCAGTGAGTCGCCGGGGGTTAATGAAAAACTGTTTTTT. This encodes CAISESPGVNEKLFF.

The V gene is TRBV18, the J gene TRBJ1-1; 7 bases align to TRBD1. The CDR3 sequence is 13 residues long. The trim removed 7 bases at V and 3 bases at J, leaving 5 bases unmatched. CDR1 is KGHSH, CDR2 LQKENI, per germline. CDR3: CASCRGRDTEAFF. CDR3 in DNA: TGTGCCAGCTGCAGGGGGAGAGACACTGAAGCTTTCTTT.

The chain joins TRBV4-3 to TRBJ2-7; TRBD1 might be the D (5 bases). V lost 0 bases and J lost 7, with 16 bases in between. The CDR3 is made up of 15 amino acids. The germline V gene encodes CDR1 LGHNA and CDR2 YSLEER. Written as DNA, the CDR3 is TGCGCCAGCAGCCAAGATGATCCAGGGTCCCGAGAGCAGTACTTC. As protein: CASSQDDPGSREQYF.

This clone was detected once. The gene calls are TRBV6-5 and TRBJ1-3; D not certain. V lost 7 bases to trimming and J lost 3 bases, with 4 bases between them. The CDR3 sequence is 11 residues long. CDR1 MNHEY and CDR2 SVGAGI come from the germline V gene. CDR3 bases: TGTGCCAGCAAGAGTGGAAACACCATATATTTT. This sequence encodes CASKSGNTIYF.

The chain has TRBV29-1 and TRBJ1-2, with TRBD1 as a possible D gene (6 bases). CDR1 and CDR2 from the germline V gene are SQVTM and ANQGSEA. Trimming took off 7 bases at V and 8 bases at J, with 17 bases between the two ends. The CDR3 covers 12 residues. The CDR3 nucleotides read TGCAGCGCCGAAGGGGGGCGAGGCGGCTACACCTTC. It yields the protein CSAEGGRGGYTF.

The chain carries TRBV10-2 and TRBJ1-3; D not certain. The CDR3 runs to 14 residues. Per germline, CDR1 WSHSY and CDR2 SAAADI. V was cut by 6 bases and J by 0 bases, with 9 bases left in between. The CDR3 reads CASRPPPSGNTIYF. The CDR3 region has the DNA TGCGCCAGCAGACCTCCTCCCTCTGGAAACACCATATATTTT.

The chain couples TRBV7-8 to TRBJ2-7, with D perhaps TRBD2 (6 bases). With 5 bases removed from V and 1 base from J, the gap between germline ends came to 18 bases. Germline CDR1 SGHVS, CDR2 FQNEAQ. This CDR3 comprises 16 residues. CDR3 amino acids: CASSPMGLALSYEQYF. CDR3 in DNA: TGTGCCAGCAGCCCCATGGGGCTAGCGCTGTCCTACGAGCAGTACTTC.

The V gene is TRBV30, the J gene TRBJ2-7; 12 nucleotides match TRBD2. CDR3 length equals 13 residues. Germline V gene data show CDR1 as GTSNPN and CDR2 as SVGIG (reference sequence). With 3 bases clipped from V and 4 bases from J, the junction kept 1 base outside the gene matches. For the CDR3, the DNA is TGTGCCTGGAGGACTAGCGGGAGTTACGAGCAGTACTTC. Translation gives CAWRTSGSYEQYF.

A remark on this clone: Other DNA sequences in the same sample also yield this CDR3. The gene calls are TRBV18 and TRBJ1-4; D call uncertain. CDR1 KGHSH and CDR2 LQKENI come from the germline V gene. The CDR3 has 12 residues. V was pared by 6 bases and J by 3 bases, with 5 bases between. CDR3 protein: CASSPANEKLFF. CDR3 DNA sequence: TGTGCCAGCTCCCCTGCTAATGAAAAACTGTTTTTT. Looking up the rest from reference TRBV18 and TRBJ1-4 gives the full variable domain: NAGVMQNPRHLVRRRGQEARLRCSPMKGHSHVYWYRQLPEEGLKFMVYLQKENIIDESGMPKERFSAEFPKEGPSILRIQQVVRGDSAAYFCASSPANEKLFFGSGTQLSVL.

The J gene is TRBJ2-7, the V gene TRBV15; tentatively, D is TRBD2 (6 bases). The V end was cut by 0 bases, the J end by 2 bases, with 14 bases between. Per germline, CDR1 LNHNV and CDR2 YYDKDF (reference sequence). The CDR3 is 16 amino acids. Here the CDR3 reads CATSRERGDTTYEQYF. DNA of the CDR3: TGTGCCACCAGCAGAGAGCGGGGTGACACCACCTACGAGCAGTACTTC.

The chain is built from TRBV5-6 and TRBJ2-5; 7 bases are shared with TRBD1. Germline CDR1 is SGHDT and CDR2 is YYEEEE. V shed 5 bases, J shed 7 bases, and the junction held 14 bases outside the gene matches. The CDR3 has 15 amino acids. CDR3 sequence (DNA): TGTGCCAGCAGTTTAGGGGCAGGGGGAACTTTGACCCAGTACTTC. It yields the protein CASSLGAGGTLTQYF.

The rearrangement links TRBV28 to TRBJ1-2; weak D call: TRBD1 (6 bases). The CDR3 extends over 10 amino acids. The V gene's germline CDR1 is MDHEN and CDR2 SYDVKM. Trimming cost V 10 bases and J 7 bases, with 10 bases left between them. The CDR3 DNA is TGTGCCACCACGGGGGCTGGCTACACCTTC. The encoded protein is CATTGAGYTF.

The chain links TRBV6-6 to TRBJ2-2; TRBD1 matches at 12 bases. This CDR3 has 16 amino acids. Germline CDR1 reads MNHNY; CDR2 reads SVGAGI (reference sequence). The V and J ends lost 5 bases and 7 bases, in that order; junction bases with no gene match: 8. The CDR3 reads CASSTPGTGGIGELFF. Here the CDR3 DNA reads TGTGCCAGCAGTACTCCCGGGACAGGGGGCATCGGGGAGCTGTTTTTT.

The genes are TRBV7-2 and TRBJ2-7; TRBD2 matches at 11 bases. The CDR3 totals 17 residues. The V gene's germline CDR1 is SGHTA and CDR2 FQGNSA. With V trimmed by 2 bases and J by 2 bases, 8 bases remained unmatched. DNA of the CDR3: TGTGCCAGCAGCTTATTTCTAGCGGGAGGTCTGACCTACGAGCAGTACTTC. Amino acid sequence: CASSLFLAGGLTYEQYF.

The chain combines TRBV5-1 with TRBJ1-1; TRBD1 aligns across 8 bases. J gave up 4 bases and V 8 bases, and 13 bases lay outside the gene matches. The germline CDR1 and CDR2 sequences are SGHRS and YFSETQ. The CDR3 spans 15 residues. CDR3 residues: CASAGGGPAGTEAFF. CDR3 DNA sequence: TGCGCCAGTGCAGGGGGCGGCCCCGCGGGCACTGAAGCTTTCTTT. Full variable domain (remainder filled in from reference TRBV5-1 and TRBJ1-1): KAGVTQTPRYLIKTRGQQVTLSCSPISGHRSVSWYQQTPGQGLQFLFEYFSETQRNKGNFPGRFSGRQFSNSRSEMNVSTLELGDSALYLCASAGGGPAGTEAFFGQGTRLTVV.

The chain couples TRBV7-2 to TRBJ1-5, with 7 bases that match TRBD1. The ends lost 1 base at V and 3 bases at J; junction bases unmatched: 6. Germline V lookup: CDR1 SGHTA, CDR2 FQGNSA. CDR3 size: 16 residues. CDR3 loop: CASSLGVRGLNQPQHF. In DNA form, the CDR3 reads TGTGCCAGCAGCTTAGGGGTTAGGGGGCTCAATCAGCCCCAGCATTTT.

This chain uses TRBV25-1 with TRBJ2-7, with TRBD2 matching over 9 bases. The length of the CDR3 is 15 residues. Germline CDR1 reads MGHDK; CDR2 reads SYGVNS. V shed 6 bases, J shed 3 bases, and the junction held 9 bases outside the gene matches. CDR3 coding DNA: TGTGCCAGCAGCCCCACCGGGACTAGCTTCTACGAGCAGTACTTC. It is translated as CASSPTGTSFYEQYF.